Listed below are T cell receptor beta chains from one sample, sequenced in a study of regulatory T cells in long-lasting Graves disease. From the multiplex PCR reads, TCRdb called clonotypes with MiXCR, one entry per CDR3 protein. The profile shows around 500,000 distinct CDR3 sequences, roughly 13% of them singletons. These sequences were also reported in another study, on T cells in Graves' hyperthyroidism and ophthalmopathy.

Material: peripheral blood mononuclear cells (PBMCs), obtained at new diagnosis, from a patient treated with antithyroid drugs. The receptors shown here come from a man aged 25 to 40 with Graves disease. CDR3s include the opening cysteine and the closing phenylalanine or tryptophan. D genes are given only for firm matches. A row's size may be missing; if present it is once, few, many or a size class.

clone size	V gene	J gene	D gene	CDR3 protein	CDR3 DNA
many	TRBV10-3	TRBJ1-1	NA	CAIKLTGKDTEAFF	TGTGCCATCAAACTTACAGGGAAGGACACTGAAGCTTTCTTT
many	TRBV20-1	TRBJ1-1	NA	CSAKLYSEAFF	TGCAGTGCTAAATTATACAGTGAAGCTTTCTTT
many	TRBV2	TRBJ1-1	NA	CASSERRNTEAFF	TGTGCCAGCAGTGAACGGAGGAACACTGAAGCTTTCTTT
few	TRBV6-7	TRBJ2-7	NA	CASSYHGEQYF	TGTGCCAGCAGTTACCATGGCGAGCAGTACTTC
NA	TRBV7-2	TRBJ2-2	NA	CASSYRGSYGELFF	TGTGCCAGCAGCTACCGGGGGTCGTACGGGGAGCTGTTTTTT
NA	TRBV5-1	TRBJ1-1	NA	CASSFTGTNTEAYF	TGCGCCAGCAGCTTTACAGGGACTAACACTGAAGCCTACTTT
many	TRBV27	TRBJ2-3	NA	CASSYGGSDTQYF	TGTGCCAGCAGTTATGGGGGCTCAGATACGCAGTATTTT
many	TRBV6-1	TRBJ2-7	NA	CASSETRNEQYF	TGTGCCAGCAGTGAAACGAGAAACGAGCAGTACTTC
many	TRBV20-1	TRBJ2-5	TRBD2	CSARWASGSGETQYF	TGCAGTGCTAGATGGGCTAGCGGGAGTGGCGAGACCCAGTACTTC
few	TRBV13	TRBJ1-2	TRBD1	CASSDPGTDTGYTF	TGTGCCAGCAGCGACCCCGGGACAGATACGGGCTACACCTTC
once	TRBV6-2/TRBV6-3	TRBJ2-1	NA	CASSYSEGPNEQFF	TGTGCCAGCAGTTACTCAGAGGGGCCGAATGAGCAGTTCTTC
many	TRBV20-1	TRBJ1-2	TRBD1	CSAREDRGSYGYTF	TGCAGTGCTAGGGAAGACAGGGGATCCTATGGCTACACCTTC
NA	TRBV6-2/TRBV6-3	TRBJ1-5	TRBD1	CASNPDRAGQPQHF	TGTGCCAGCAATCCGGACAGGGCCGGTCAGCCCCAGCATTTT
many	TRBV12-3/TRBV12-4	TRBJ1-1	NA	CASSRAFSNTEAFF	TGTGCCAGCAGTAGAGCCTTTTCAAACACTGAAGCTTTCTTT
many	TRBV29-1	TRBJ2-7	NA	CSVEDRDNPPGQYF	TGCAGCGTTGAAGATCGGGACAATCCCCCCGGGCAGTACTTC
many	TRBV14	TRBJ1-1	NA	CASSHARAGEAFF	TGTGCCAGCAGCCACGCACGGGCGGGTGAAGCTTTCTTT
few	TRBV11-3	TRBJ1-3	NA	CASSLQGIGNTIYF	TGTGCCAGCAGCCTACAGGGCATCGGAAACACCATATATTTT
NA	TRBV6-7	TRBJ2-7	NA	CANFFSGEREQYF	TGTGCCAACTTCTTCTCCGGGGAACGCGAGCAGTACTTC
many	TRBV5-5	TRBJ1-1	NA	CASSLAFLGAGDTEAFF	TGTGCCAGCAGCTTGGCCTTCCTCGGGGCCGGTGACACTGAAGCTTTCTTT
many	TRBV12-3/TRBV12-4	TRBJ2-4	TRBD2	CASSQTSGEDLAKNIQYF	TGTGCCAGCAGCCAAACTAGCGGAGAGGATTTGGCCAAAAACATTCAGTACTTC
many	TRBV6-5	TRBJ2-5	NA	CASSYPQETQYF	TGTGCCAGCAGTTACCCGCAAGAGACCCAGTACTTC
many	TRBV12-3/TRBV12-4	TRBJ2-7	NA	CASSFEHYEQYF	TGTGCCAGCAGTTTTGAGCACTACGAGCAGTACTTC
many	TRBV5-1	TRBJ2-1	NA	CASSSDSEQFF	TGCGCCAGCAGCTCGGACAGTGAGCAGTTCTTC
NA	TRBV20-1	TRBJ2-1	TRBD2	CSAASGSSYNEQFF	TGCAGTGCCGCGAGCGGGAGCTCCTACAATGAGCAGTTCTTC
many	TRBV24-1	TRBJ2-2	NA	CATSDRTAPTGELFF	TGTGCCACCAGTGACCGGACAGCCCCCACCGGGGAGCTGTTTTTT
many	TRBV4-1	TRBJ1-4	NA	CASSQAGATNEKLFF	TGCGCCAGCAGCCAAGCAGGGGCAACTAATGAAAAACTGTTTTTT
many	TRBV11-2	TRBJ2-5	NA	CASSLSMEETQYF	TGTGCCAGCAGCTTGTCCATGGAGGAGACCCAGTACTTC
NA	TRBV5-8	TRBJ1-5	NA	CASSSQGGPQHF	TGTGCCAGCAGCTCCCAAGGCGGGCCCCAGCATTTT
NA	TRBV20-1	TRBJ2-7	NA	CSARAAGMYEQYF	TGCAGTGCTAGGGCCGCCGGTATGTACGAGCAGTACTTC
NA	TRBV12-5	TRBJ2-1	NA	CASGLVLSRVRNEQFF	TGTGCTAGTGGTTTGGTACTAAGCAGGGTAAGGAATGAGCAGTTCTTC
few	TRBV2	TRBJ2-2	NA	CASSEKGLLTNTGELFF	TGTGCCAGCAGTGAAAAGGGGCTTTTGACGAACACCGGGGAGCTGTTTTTT
many	TRBV13	TRBJ1-3	NA	CASSLSGRVRDPGNTIYF	TGTGCCAGCAGCTTATCGGGGAGGGTCAGGGACCCTGGAAACACCATATATTTT
many	TRBV20-1	TRBJ2-5	TRBD2	CSALTSGSRETQYF	TGCAGTGCTCTGACTAGCGGGAGTAGGGAGACCCAGTACTTC
few	TRBV20-1	TRBJ2-7	TRBD2	CSARDSSGRPYEQYF	TGCAGTGCTAGAGATTCTAGCGGGAGGCCCTACGAGCAGTACTTC
NA	TRBV25-1	TRBJ2-7	NA	CASSKGSYEQYF	TGTGCCAGCAGTAAGGGTTCCTACGAGCAGTACTTC
many	TRBV15	TRBJ1-5	NA	CATSRAMTGRDSNQPQHF	TGTGCCACCAGCAGAGCGATGACAGGCAGGGATAGCAATCAGCCCCAGCATTTT
many	TRBV12-3/TRBV12-4	TRBJ2-1	TRBD2	CASSPDQRGYNEQFF	TGTGCCAGCAGCCCTGACCAGCGGGGCTACAATGAGCAGTTCTTC
many	TRBV6-5	TRBJ1-2	NA	CASSYSKLNYGYTF	TGTGCCAGCAGTTACTCGAAACTTAACTATGGCTACACCTTC
many	TRBV12-3/TRBV12-4	TRBJ2-7	NA	CASSILPREQYF	TGTGCCAGCAGTATCCTTCCTCGGGAGCAGTACTTC